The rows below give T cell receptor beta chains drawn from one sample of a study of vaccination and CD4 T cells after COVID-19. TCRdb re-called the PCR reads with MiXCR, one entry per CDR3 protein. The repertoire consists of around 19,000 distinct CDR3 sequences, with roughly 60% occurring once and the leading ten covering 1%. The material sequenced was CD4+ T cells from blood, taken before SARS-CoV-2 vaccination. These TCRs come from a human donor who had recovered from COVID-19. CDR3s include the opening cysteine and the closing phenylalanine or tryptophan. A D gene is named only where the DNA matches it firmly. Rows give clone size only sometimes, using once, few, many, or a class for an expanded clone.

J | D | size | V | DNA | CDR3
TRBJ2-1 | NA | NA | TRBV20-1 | TGCAGTGCCCGACCAGACTACCCCCTCAAGAATGAGCAGTTCTTC | CSARPDYPLKNEQFF
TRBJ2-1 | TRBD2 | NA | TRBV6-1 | TGTGCCAGCAGCAGGACTAGCGGTAGCTCCTACAATGAGCAGTTCTTC | CASSRTSGSSYNEQFF
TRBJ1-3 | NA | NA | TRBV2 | TGTGCCAGCAGTGAATCCGGAAACACCATATATTTT | CASSESGNTIYF
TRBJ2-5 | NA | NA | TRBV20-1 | TGCAGTGCAGACGACACCTATCAAGAGACCCAGTACTTC | CSADDTYQETQYF
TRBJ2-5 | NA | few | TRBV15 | TGTGCCACCAGCAGAGGGGTGGGGGGAGAGACCCAGTACTTC | CATSRGVGGETQYF
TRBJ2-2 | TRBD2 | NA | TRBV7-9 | TGTGCCAGCACCGACTACCCAGCGGGAGGCGCCGGGGAGCTGTTTTTT | CASTDYPAGGAGELFF
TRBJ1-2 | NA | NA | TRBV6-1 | TGTGCCAGCAGCACCGGGACCGGAGGGTCTTGGGGCTACACCTTC | CASSTGTGGSWGYTF
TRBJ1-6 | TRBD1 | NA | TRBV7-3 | TGTGCCAGCAGCTTTACAGGGGATTCACCCCTCCACTTT | CASSFTGDSPLHF
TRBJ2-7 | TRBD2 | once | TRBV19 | TGTGCCAGTAGTACTTCTAGCGGGCGTACCTACGAGCAGTACTTC | CASSTSSGRTYEQYF
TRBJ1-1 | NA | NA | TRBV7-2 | TGTGCCAGCAGCTTACTCCCGGGGTACACTGAAGCTTTCTTT | CASSLLPGYTEAFF
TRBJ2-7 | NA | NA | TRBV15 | TGTGCCACCAGACAAGGTTCTTCCGAGCAGTACTTC | CATRQGSSEQYF
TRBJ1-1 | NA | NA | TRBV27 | TGTGCCAGCATGCGAGACTCTGAAGCTTTCTTT | CASMRDSEAFF
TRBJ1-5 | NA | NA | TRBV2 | TGTGCCAGCAGAGACGATAGCAATCAGCCCCAGCATTTT | CASRDDSNQPQHF
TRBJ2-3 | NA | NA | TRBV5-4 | TGTGCCAGCAGCCTAAGGGGGCTAGCGGAAGATACGCAGTATTTT | CASSLRGLAEDTQYF
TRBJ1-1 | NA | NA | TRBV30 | TGTGCCTGGAGTGGAGGGGCTGGAGGAGCTTTCTTT | CAWSGGAGGAFF
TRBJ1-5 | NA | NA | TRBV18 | TGTGCCAGCTCAAAAGACAATCCGTATAGCAATCAGCCCCAGCATTTT | CASSKDNPYSNQPQHF
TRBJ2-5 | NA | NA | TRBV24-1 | TGTGCCACCAGTGATGCGGGAAGGGGAGAGACCCAGTACTTC | CATSDAGRGETQYF
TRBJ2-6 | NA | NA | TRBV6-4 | TGTGCCAGCAGCCTTCACAGCTCTGGGGCCAACGTCCTGACTTTC | CASSLHSSGANVLTF
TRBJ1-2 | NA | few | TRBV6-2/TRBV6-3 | TGTGCCAGCCGCCCCCCCGGAGGGTCCTATGGCTACACCTTC | CASRPPGGSYGYTF
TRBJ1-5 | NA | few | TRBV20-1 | TGCAGTGCTAGGACACCTGAGGCCGATAGCAATCAGCCCCAGCATTTT | CSARTPEADSNQPQHF
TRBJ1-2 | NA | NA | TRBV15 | TGTGCCACCAGCAGAGGGGGCAGCTATAGCTACACCTTC | CATSRGGSYSYTF
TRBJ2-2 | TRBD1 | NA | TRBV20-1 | TGCAGCGCTGGGACAGGGCTTTACACCGGGGAGCTGTTTTTT | CSAGTGLYTGELFF
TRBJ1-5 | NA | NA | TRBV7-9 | TGTGCCAGCAGCCGGGACATAAGCAATCAGCCCCAGCATTTT | CASSRDISNQPQHF
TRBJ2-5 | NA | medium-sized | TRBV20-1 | TGCAGTGCCACCCCCCGAGCGGAGCGGGCACAAGAGACCCAGTACTTC | CSATPRAERAQETQYF
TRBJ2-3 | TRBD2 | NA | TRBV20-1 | TGCAGTGCTAGAGATCCTAGCGGGAGACGCTACGGCACAGATACGCAGTATTTT | CSARDPSGRRYGTDTQYF
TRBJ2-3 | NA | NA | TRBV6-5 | TGTGCCAGCAGTTACTCCGGCAGATTCGGGTCAGGTTTAAGAGATACGCAGTATTTT | CASSYSGRFGSGLRDTQYF
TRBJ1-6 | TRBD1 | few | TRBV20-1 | TGCAGTGCCATACAGGGGGCAGGTTCACCCCTCCACTTT | CSAIQGAGSPLHF
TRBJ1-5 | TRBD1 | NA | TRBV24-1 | TGTGCCACCAGTGAAGGGACAGGGTGGCATAATCAGCCCCAGCATTTT | CATSEGTGWHNQPQHF
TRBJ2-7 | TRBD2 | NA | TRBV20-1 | TGCAGTGCTAGGACTAGCGGGAGGTACGAGCAGTACTTC | CSARTSGRYEQYF
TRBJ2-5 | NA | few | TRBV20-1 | TGCAGTGCTAGTAAAGGGGGGGCTGGATTGACCCAGTACTTC | CSASKGGAGLTQYF
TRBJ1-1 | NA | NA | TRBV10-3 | TGTGCCATCAGTGAGTTCGCTCCGAACACTGAAGCTTTCTTT | CAISEFAPNTEAFF
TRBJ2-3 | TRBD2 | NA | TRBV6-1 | TGTGCCAGCAGAATGACTAGCGGGAGTCTGGCAGATACGCAGTATTTT | CASRMTSGSLADTQYF
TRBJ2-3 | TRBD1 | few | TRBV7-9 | TGTGCCAGCAGCGGACCGGGACAGGCGAGAGATACGCAGTATTTT | CASSGPGQARDTQYF
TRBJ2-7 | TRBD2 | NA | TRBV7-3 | TGTGCCAGCAGCTTAAGACTAGCGGGAGTCGGTGAGCAGTACTTC | CASSLRLAGVGEQYF
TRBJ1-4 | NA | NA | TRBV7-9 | TGTGCCAGCAGCTTAGTTGGGACGTCCGAAAAACTGTTTTTT | CASSLVGTSEKLFF
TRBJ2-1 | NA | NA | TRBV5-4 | TGTGCCAGCAGCAAGCCCGGGACGAACGGGGCCAATGAGCAGTTCTTC | CASSKPGTNGANEQFF
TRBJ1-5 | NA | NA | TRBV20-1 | TGCAGTGCTAAGGACAGTAATCAGCCCCAGCATTTT | CSAKDSNQPQHF
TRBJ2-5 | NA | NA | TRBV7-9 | TGTGCCAGCAGCTTCCTCGACCAAGAGACCCAGTACTTC | CASSFLDQETQYF
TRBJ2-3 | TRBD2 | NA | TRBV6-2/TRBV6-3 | TGTGCCAGCAGGCCCCGGAGTAGCGGGAGGGCCGTTGGTACAGATACGCAGTATTTT | CASRPRSSGRAVGTDTQYF
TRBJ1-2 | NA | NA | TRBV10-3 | TGTGCCATCAGTCGAACGGGTGGCTACACCTTC | CAISRTGGYTF
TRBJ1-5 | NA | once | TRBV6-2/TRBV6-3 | TGTGCCAGCAGTTACAGGGTAGGCAATCAGCCCCAGCATTTT | CASSYRVGNQPQHF
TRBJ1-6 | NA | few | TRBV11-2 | TGTGCCAGCAGCCAGCGTCCCCAGAATTCACCCCTCCACTTT | CASSQRPQNSPLHF
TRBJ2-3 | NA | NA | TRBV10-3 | TGTGCCATCAGGGGTGGACTTACAAATACGCAGTATTTT | CAIRGGLTNTQYF
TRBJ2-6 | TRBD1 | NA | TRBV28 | TGTGCCAGCAGTTTCCTGGGACAGGCTAACTCTGGGGCCAACGTCCTGACTTTC | CASSFLGQANSGANVLTF
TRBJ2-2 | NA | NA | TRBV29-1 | TGCAGCGCATCCCGGGGAGCGAACACCGGGGAGCTGTTTTTT | CSASRGANTGELFF
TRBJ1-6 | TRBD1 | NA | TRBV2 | TGTGCCAGCATTCCGGACAGGTCTCGTTGGACCCTCCACTTT | CASIPDRSRWTLHF
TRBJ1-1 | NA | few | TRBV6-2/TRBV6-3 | TGTGCCAGCAGTTCCGCAGGGAGGGGTACTGAAGCTTTCTTT | CASSSAGRGTEAFF
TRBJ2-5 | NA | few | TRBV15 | TGTGCCACCAGAGGATGGCAGCAAGAGACCCAGTACTTC | CATRGWQQETQYF
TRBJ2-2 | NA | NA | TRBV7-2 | TGTGCCAGCAGCTTAGACAGGCCGAACACCGGGGAGCTGTTTTTT | CASSLDRPNTGELFF
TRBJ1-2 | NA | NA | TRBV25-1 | TGTGCCAGCAGTGAATCCGAGGGAGCTAACTATGGCTACACCTTC | CASSESEGANYGYTF
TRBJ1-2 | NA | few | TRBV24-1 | TGTGCCACCAGTGATCAAGGACAGTCTTCCGCTCGTGGCTACACCTTC | CATSDQGQSSARGYTF
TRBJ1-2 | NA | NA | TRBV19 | TGTGCCAGTACCTCGGGGGGGTTTGGCTACACCTTC | CASTSGGFGYTF
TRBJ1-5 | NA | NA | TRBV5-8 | TGTGCCAGCAGCACGGGGGGCGTTCAGCCCCAGCATTTT | CASSTGGVQPQHF
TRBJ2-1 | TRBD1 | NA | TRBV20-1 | TGCAGTGCTAGAGATTTAGGGACAGGGGGGAACAATGAGCAGTTCTTC | CSARDLGTGGNNEQFF
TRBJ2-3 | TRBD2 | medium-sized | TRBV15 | TGTGCCACCAGCACGGGACTAGCGGACTCAGATACGCAGTATTTT | CATSTGLADSDTQYF
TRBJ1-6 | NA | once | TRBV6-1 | TGTGCCAGCCTGGGCAGCTCCTATAATTCACCCCTCCACTTT | CASLGSSYNSPLHF
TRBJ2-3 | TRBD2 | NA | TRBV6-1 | TGTGCCAGCCTTTCTACGGGAGGAACAGATACGCAGTATTTT | CASLSTGGTDTQYF
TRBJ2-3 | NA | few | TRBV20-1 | TGCAGAGCAAGCGGCTCTAGCACAGATACGCAGTATTTT | CRASGSSTDTQYF